This T cell receptor beta chain derives from a study of T cell repertoires in cytomegalovirus infection. On the study more broadly: In public TCR beta signatures, there were indications of both CMV infection and matching HLA type.

There are many counts of this clonotype. No antigen is known for it. Study-level findings and limits: Cumulative public TCR beta family frequency identified CMV carriers with the relevant HLA. The ex vivo response showed dominance by HLA-C-restricted CMV-specific TCR beta clonotypes.

A single record per CDR3 protein comes from TCRdb applying MiXCR to the reads. The repertoire consists of some 300,000 distinct CDR3 sequences, with roughly 17% occurring once and the leading ten covering 12%. The germline V gene encodes CDR1 MNHEY and CDR2 SVGAGI. V was clipped by 0 bases and J by 8 bases, with 17 bases between them. The length of the CDR3 is 17 residues. This TCR was recovered from a human donor in good health (CMV status not recorded). Some clones in this sample may be carry-over from other donors' samples. Sequenced material: PBMCs. V is TRBV6-5 and J is TRBJ1-6; TRBD1 might be the D (6 bases). The DNA for the CDR3 is TGTGCCAGCAGTTACTCCTTCGGGGGGGCAGGGGATTCACCCCTCCACTTT. It specifies CASSYSFGGAGDSPLHF.